This TCR beta chain was profiled in a study of shared clonotypes between healthy human individuals. CDR1 and CDR2 (germline): SGDLS, YYNGEE. There are 11 residues in the CDR3. The V end lost 3 bases, the J end lost 7 bases, and 7 bases lay between the germline ends. The assay was immunoSEQ multiplex PCR, and TCRdb's table has in-frame clones only and misses some. The sample shows around 2.5 million clones, approximately 93% of them seen only once. The chain uses TRBV9 and TRBJ1-2, with no clear D. This receptor was taken from a man younger than 35 in good health. Some clones in this sample may be carry-over from other donors' samples. Sequencing was performed on naive CD4+ T cells from PBMCs. As for subset: CD45RA+ positively selected. The CDR3 DNA reads as TGTGCCAGCAGCGCCCCCGGTGGCTACACCTTC. It specifies CASSAPGGYTF.